The T cell receptor beta chain under discussion was sequenced for a study of PD-L1 blockade in urothelial cancer. Study summary: Blood analyses occurred 3 weeks (second dose) and 6 weeks post treatment start. When blood samples were assessed, the median T cell count was some 140,000.

Germline V gives CDR1 MNHNY, CDR2 SVGAGI (reference sequence). Germline trimming cut 5 bases from V and 4 bases from J; bases unmatched to any gene: 5. The CDR3 length is 13 residues. On this clone itself: Its antigen is unknown.

Measured with immunoSEQ multiplex PCR; TCRdb has only the in-frame clones, and not every one. Here the sample spans 50,000 or so clones, roughly 82% being singletons. Findings of the study overall: Sub-median blood TCR clonality before treatment predicted longer survival.

Time point of the sample: pretreatment peripheral blood. The sample here was PBMCs, taken around atezolizumab (anti-PD-L1) treatment. V and J are TRBV6-6 and TRBJ2-7, with 7 bases aligning to TRBD1. This sequence was found in a man in his fifties or sixties with urothelial cancer. CDR3 coding DNA: TGTGCCAGCAGTCAGACAGGGTTATACGAGCAGTACTTC. This encodes CASSQTGLYEQYF.